What follows describes a single T cell receptor (beta chain). With the library built for alpha chains, this beta chain is off target and its frequency is not meaningful. TCRdb re-derived calls from the RT-PCR reads in MiXCR, one entry per CDR3 protein. The profile shows about 6,000 distinct CDR3 sequences, 80% to 95% of them singletons. CDR3 length: 11 residues. Trimming stripped 6 bases from V and 2 bases from J, with 5 bases between. Germline lookup yields CDR1 SQVTM and CDR2 ANQGSEA. The source material was memory CD4+ T cells from blood. The TCR was taken from a female donor in good health, serving as a healthy control. The chain links TRBV29-1 to TRBJ1-3; no clear D gene. The CDR3 loop is CSVTTGNTIYF. CDR3 sequence (DNA): TGCAGCGTGACAACTGGAAACACCATATATTTT.